This T cell receptor (beta chain) was found in a study of blood T cells in healthy people across ages. Points on this clonotype: The junction shows a germline mismatch at one end, possibly a read error.

PCR was performed a second time for roughly 7 to 12 cycles using a sample-barcoded 5' primer and a J-beta primer mix. TCRdb processed the 5' RACE reads anew with MiXCR; each CDR3 protein has one entry. This table holds about 900,000 distinct CDR3 sequences, 55% to 65% found once. The CDR3 length is 13 residues. Germline values: CDR1 MNHEY, CDR2 SVGEGT. Sequenced sample: blood. The sequence derives from a man younger than 45 in good health. The V and J genes are TRBV6-2 or TRBV6-3 and TRBJ2-1; D may correspond to TRBD1 or TRBD2 (5 bases each). CDR3 residues: CASSSWGYKEQFF. CDR3 coding DNA: TGTGCCAGCAGCTCCTGGGGGTACAAGGAGCAGTTCTTC.